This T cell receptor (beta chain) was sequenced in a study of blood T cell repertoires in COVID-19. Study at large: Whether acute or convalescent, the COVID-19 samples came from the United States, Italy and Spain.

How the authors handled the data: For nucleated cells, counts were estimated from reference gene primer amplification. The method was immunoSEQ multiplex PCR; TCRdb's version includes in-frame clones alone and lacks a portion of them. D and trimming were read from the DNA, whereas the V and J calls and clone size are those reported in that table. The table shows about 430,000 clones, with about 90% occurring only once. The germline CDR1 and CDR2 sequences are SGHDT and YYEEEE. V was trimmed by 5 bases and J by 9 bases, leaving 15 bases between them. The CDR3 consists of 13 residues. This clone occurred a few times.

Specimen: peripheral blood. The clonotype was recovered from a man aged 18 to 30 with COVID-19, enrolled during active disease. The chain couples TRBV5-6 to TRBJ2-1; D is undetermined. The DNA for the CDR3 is TGTGCCAGCAGTACAGACACCGCAGCTGAGCAGTTCTTC. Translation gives CASSTDTAAEQFF.